This TCR beta chain derives from a study of T cell responses to AZD1222 COVID-19 vaccine. General study points: Only five or six individuals given AZD1222 were seropositive at baseline. After the peak T cell response, and only then, were repertoires sampled. Two doses of AZD1222 preceded a rise in Spike-specific TCR breadth and depth. Unmutated variant regions reportedly attract nearly half of all spike-specific TCRs.

The assay was immunoSEQ multiplex PCR, and TCRdb's table has in-frame clones only and misses some. The data hold about 75,000 clones, with over 75% observed a single time. A remark on this clone: No antigen is known for it.

Germline V gene sequence: CDR1 LGHDT, CDR2 YNNKEL (reference sequence). The V gene lost 6 bases and the J gene lost 2 bases, with 10 bases spanning the gap. The CDR3 loop spans 14 amino acids. Sequenced here: peripheral blood, sampled 28 days after the second AZD1222 dose. The J gene is TRBJ1-4, the V gene TRBV3-1 (or the pseudogene TRBV3-2), with D tentatively TRBD1 (5 bases). This TCR was sampled from an adult who received the AZD1222 COVID-19 vaccine. This CDR3 reads CASRPRGTNEKLFF. The CDR3 nucleotides are TGTGCCAGCAGACCCCGGGGCACTAATGAAAAACTGTTTTTT.